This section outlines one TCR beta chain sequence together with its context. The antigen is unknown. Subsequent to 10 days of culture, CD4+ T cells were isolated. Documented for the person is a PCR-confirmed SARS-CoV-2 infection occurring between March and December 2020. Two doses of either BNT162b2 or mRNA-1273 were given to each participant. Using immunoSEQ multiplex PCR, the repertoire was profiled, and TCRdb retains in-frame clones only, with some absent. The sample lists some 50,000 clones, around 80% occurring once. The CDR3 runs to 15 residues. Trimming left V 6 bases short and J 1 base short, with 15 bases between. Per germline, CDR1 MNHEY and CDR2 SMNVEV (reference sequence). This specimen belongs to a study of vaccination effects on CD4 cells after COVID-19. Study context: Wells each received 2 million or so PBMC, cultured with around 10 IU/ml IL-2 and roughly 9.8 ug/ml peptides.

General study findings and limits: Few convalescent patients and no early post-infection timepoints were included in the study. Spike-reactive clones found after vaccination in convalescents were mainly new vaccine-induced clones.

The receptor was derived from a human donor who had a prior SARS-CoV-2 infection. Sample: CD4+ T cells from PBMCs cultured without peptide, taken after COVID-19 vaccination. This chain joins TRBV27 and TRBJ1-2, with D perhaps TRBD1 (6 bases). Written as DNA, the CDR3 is TGTGCCAGCAGCCGCGGGGGCGCGGATAACTATGGCTACACCTTC. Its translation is CASSRGGADNYGYTF.